One and the same sample provided the 28 T cell receptor beta chains below, sequenced in a study of human T cells and chemical hapten exposure. TCRdb ran MiXCR on the RACE reads and lists one entry per CDR3 protein. The data contain about 110,000 distinct CDR3 sequences, approximately 9.9% of them singletons. Time point reported: patch test 1, 2 weeks after DPC sensitization. The sample's treatment: therapeutic diphenylcyclopropenone sensitization with weekly scalp DPC. The sample here was whole blood, taken in connection with sensitization to the hapten diphenylcyclopropenone (DPC). The receptor source for this set is a woman aged 40 to 55 with alopecia areata. Some clones in this sample may be carry-over from other donors' samples.

This clonotype was counted ten times or more. This chain uses TRBV7-2 with TRBJ2-7; D is perhaps TRBD1 or TRBD2 (5 bases each). The CDR3 extends over 15 amino acids. The V end was cut by 2 bases, the J end by 2 bases, with 13 bases between. Per germline, CDR1 SGHTA and CDR2 FQGNSA. CDR3 sequence: CASSLRDGSPYEQYF. CDR3 coding DNA: TGTGCCAGCAGCTTACGGGACGGCTCCCCCTACGAGCAGTACTTC. Full variable domain (rest looked up from reference TRBV7-2 and TRBJ2-7): GAGVSQSPSNKVTEKGKDVELRCDPISGHTALYWYRQSLGQGLEFLIYFQGNSAPDKSGLPSDRFSAERTGGSVSTLTIQRTQQEDSAVYLCASSLRDGSPYEQYFGPGTRLTVT.

The rearrangement joins TRBV20-1 to TRBJ2-7, with 8 bases matching TRBD2. The V gene's germline CDR1 is DFQATT and CDR2 SNEGSKA (reference sequence). Trimming removed 5 bases from V and 7 bases from J; junction bases left unmatched: 13. The CDR3 length is 14 residues. DNA for the CDR3: TGCAGTGCTTCCCCGACTAGCGCTAGAAGGGAGCAGTACTTC. Translation gives CSASPTSARREQYF.

This clonotype was seen at least ten times. The V gene is TRBV28, the J gene TRBJ2-2; possibly TRBD1 or TRBD2 for D (6 bases each). V lost 3 bases and J 6 bases, leaving 14 bases between the germline ends. Per germline, CDR1 MDHEN and CDR2 SYDVKM. CDR3 length equals 15 residues. The CDR3 protein is CASSLVGGFAGELFF. In nucleotides, the CDR3 is TGTGCCAGCAGTTTGGTGGGGGGCTTTGCCGGGGAGCTGTTTTTT.

Ten or more counts support this clonotype. This sequence joins TRBV9 and TRBJ1-6, with a tentative D call TRBD1 (5 bases). The V end lost 1 base, the J end lost 9 bases, and 17 bases lay between the germline ends. The CDR3 spans 16 residues. In germline, CDR1 is SGDLS, CDR2 YYNGEE. The CDR3 DNA is TGTGCCAGCAGCGTATTTAGGGACCCACGGAGTTCACCCCTCCACTTT. It specifies CASSVFRDPRSSPLHF.

In this sample, this clonotype turned up once. One junction end does not reproduce the germline sequence, and a read error may be involved. The chain links TRBV29-1 to TRBJ2-3, with 7 bases lining up with TRBD2. The CDR3 loop spans 14 amino acids. Germline loops: CDR1 SQVTM, CDR2 ANQGSEA. CDR3 loop: CSVAASGDTDAQYF. The CDR3 DNA reads as TGCAGCGTTGCCGCTAGCGGAGACACAGATGCGCAGTATTTT.

This clonotype was recorded a few times. The chain joins TRBV9 to TRBJ2-1, with 9 bases identical to TRBD2. Germline CDR1 SGDLS, CDR2 YYNGEE. The CDR3 contains 16 residues. The V gene end was trimmed by 3 bases and the J gene end by 7 bases; junction bases not matched to a gene: 11. CDR3 nucleotide sequence: TGTGCCAGCAGCGGACTGATGGCGGGAGGGAGAAATGAGCAGTTCTTC. Translated: CASSGLMAGGRNEQFF.

V usage is TRBV2 and J usage is TRBJ2-7, with 8 bases aligning to TRBD2. The CDR3 runs 15 residues. V shed 2 bases and J 1 base; nucleotides not matched to a gene: 4. CDR1 is SNHLY and CDR2 is FYNNEI in the germline V gene. CDR3 coding DNA: TGTGCCAGCAGTGAATCTAGCGGGCGTTCCTACGAGCAGTACTTC. The encoded protein is CASSESSGRSYEQYF.

The rearrangement uses TRBV3-1 and TRBJ1-1, with D possibly matching TRBD1 (5 bases). Germline values: CDR1 LGHDT, CDR2 YNNKEL (reference sequence). Trimming cost V 7 bases and J 6 bases, with 12 bases left between them. The CDR3 consists of 12 residues. The CDR3 region is CASIDSNAEAFF. Written as DNA, the CDR3 is TGTGCCAGCATCGACAGTAACGCTGAAGCTTTCTTT. The entire variable domain, with the rest obtained from reference TRBV3-1 and TRBJ1-1, is as follows: DTAVSQTPKYLVTQMGNDKSIKCEQNLGHDTMYWYKQDSKKFLKIMFSYNNKELIINETVPNRFSPKSPDKAHLNLHINSLELGDSAVYFCASIDSNAEAFFGQGTRLTVV.

This clonotype was seen a handful of times. The chain has TRBV9 and TRBJ2-6; possibly TRBD1 or TRBD2 for D (5 bases each). CDR3 length equals 17 residues. The V gene's germline CDR1 is SGDLS and CDR2 YYNGEE. V was shortened by 4 bases and J by 3 bases, with 17 bases between the two germline ends. Written as DNA, the CDR3 is TGTGCCAGCAGCTCCGACCGGGGCTTTCGTGGGGCCAACGTCCTGACTTTC. This gives the protein CASSSDRGFRGANVLTF.

Only a few counts were recorded for this clonotype. This chain uses TRBV5-1 with TRBJ2-1; TRBD2 agrees at 11 bases. The CDR3 sequence is 17 residues long. Looked up from germline, CDR1 is SGHRS and CDR2 is YFSETQ. V was clipped by 4 bases and J by 7 bases; unmatched bases: 13. CDR3 in DNA: TGCGCCAGCAGCATACAACTTCCGGGACTAGCGGATAATGAGCAGTTCTTC. It codes for CASSIQLPGLADNEQFF.

This clonotype was recorded many times. The chain employs TRBV7-3 and TRBJ2-3, with no clear D. Germline CDR1 is SGHTA and CDR2 is FQGTGA. V lost 5 bases to trimming and J lost 3 bases, with 9 bases between them. The CDR3 length is 13 residues. The chain's CDR3 is CASSPIGTDTQYF. The CDR3, as DNA: TGTGCCAGCAGCCCTATCGGGACAGATACGCAGTATTTT.

Of note for this clonotype: One junction end disagrees with the germline gene, perhaps due to a read error. V usage is TRBV15 and J usage is TRBJ2-1; 9 bases are shared with TRBD1. CDR1 is LNHNV and CDR2 is YYDKDF in the germline V gene (reference sequence). The CDR3 totals 17 residues. CDR3 protein: CATSTTTTGGSYYEQFF. Written as DNA, the CDR3 is TGTGCCACCAGCACTACTACCACAGGGGGCTCCTACTATGAGCAGTTCTTC.

This clonotype has a handful of counts. V usage is TRBV11-2 and J usage is TRBJ2-5; 10 bases fit TRBD2. Per germline, CDR1 SGHAT and CDR2 FQNNGV. Trimming took 0 bases from V and 1 from J; bases not matched to a gene: 8. The CDR3 is 18 amino acids. The CDR3 sequence: CASSLDSLAGGGQETQYF. The DNA for the CDR3 is TGTGCCAGCAGCTTAGATTCTTTAGCGGGGGGCGGCCAAGAGACCCAGTACTTC.

There are a few counts of this clonotype. The chain couples TRBV6-5 to TRBJ2-7; 11 bases align to TRBD2. Losses at the gene ends were 2 bases for V and 4 bases for J; bases not matched to a gene: 13. The CDR3 spans 18 residues. The germline gives CDR1 MNHEY, CDR2 SVGAGI. The CDR3: CASSYRRTSLAGVYEQYF. CDR3 coding DNA: TGTGCCAGCAGTTACCGCAGAACCTCACTAGCGGGAGTATACGAGCAGTACTTC.

Only a few counts were recorded for this clonotype. The V and J genes are TRBV3-1 and TRBJ2-6; possibly TRBD1 for D (6 bases). The V gene lost 4 bases and the J gene lost 0 bases, with 13 bases spanning the gap. CDR3 length: 17 amino acids. CDR1 and CDR2 (germline): LGHDT, YNNKEL (reference sequence). In nucleotides, the CDR3 is TGTGCCAGCAGCCTACACAGGGACCACTCTGGGGCCAACGTCCTGACTTTC. Amino acids: CASSLHRDHSGANVLTF.

The genes are TRBV5-6 and TRBJ1-5; possible D gene TRBD1, 5 bases. CDR3 length equals 15 residues. Per germline, CDR1 SGHDT and CDR2 YYEEEE. V lost 4 bases and J lost 1, with 12 bases in between. CDR3 sequence reads: CASSPGPKSNQPQHF. CDR3 DNA sequence: TGTGCCAGCAGCCCGGGACCGAAAAGCAATCAGCCCCAGCATTTT. Variable domain in full (rest from reference TRBV5-6 and TRBJ1-5): DAGVTQSPTHLIKTRGQQVTLRCSPKSGHDTVSWYQQALGQGPQFIFQYYEEEERQRGNFPDRFSGHQFPNYSSELNVNALLLGDSALYLCASSPGPKSNQPQHFGDGTRLSIL.

The CDR3 DNA is TGTGCCAGCAGCTTTGGGACAGGGGGACCTGAAGCTTTCTTT. Its protein product is CASSFGTGGPEAFF. This chain uses TRBV5-8 with TRBJ1-1, with 11 bases identical to TRBD1. Germline loops: CDR1 SGHTS, CDR2 YDEGEE. Trimming at V came to 2 bases and at J to 6 bases, leaving 3 bases not matched to a gene. The CDR3 contains 14 residues. The whole variable domain, remainder taken from reference TRBV5-8 and TRBJ1-1, is EAGVTQSPTHLIKTRGQQATLRCSPISGHTSVYWYQQALGLGLQFLLWYDEGEERNRGNFPPRFSGRQFPNYSSELNVNALELEDSALYLCASSFGTGGPEAFFGQGTRLTVV.

This clonotype was seen only a few times. The chain joins TRBV6-6 to TRBJ2-7; 8 nucleotides match TRBD2. The CDR3 is 15 residues long. CDR1 is MNHNY, CDR2 SVGAGI, per germline (reference sequence). The V gene end was trimmed by 2 bases and the J gene end by 2 bases; junction bases not matched to a gene: 5. CDR3 nucleotides: TGTGCCAGCAGTTACGCGGTAGCGGGAACCTACGAGCAGTACTTC. Amino acid sequence: CASSYAVAGTYEQYF.

The rearrangement links TRBV10-3 to TRBJ1-2, with no clear D. Trimming removed 0 bases at V and 8 bases at J, with 22 bases between. This CDR3 contains 17 residues. Germline V gene lookup returns CDR1 ENHRY and CDR2 SYGVKD. This CDR3 reads CAISESGSGLPLSGYTF. The CDR3 coding sequence is TGTGCCATCAGTGAGTCCGGCTCCGGCCTCCCTCTATCCGGCTACACCTTC.

CDR3 residues: CASSQGRTNYGYTF. The CDR3 bases are TGTGCCAGCAGTCAGGGCCGGACTAACTATGGCTACACCTTC. This chain connects TRBV28 to TRBJ1-2; maybe TRBD1 (5 bases). There are 14 residues in the CDR3. Germline values: CDR1 MDHEN, CDR2 SYDVKM. Trimming took off 5 bases at V and 0 bases at J, with 10 bases between the two ends.

This clonotype was seen many times. This chain joins TRBV20-1 and TRBJ2-2; D possibly corresponds to TRBD2 (6 bases). The CDR3 totals 13 residues. Trimming left V 6 bases short and J 7 bases short, with 15 bases between. The germline V gene encodes CDR1 DFQATT and CDR2 SNEGSKA (reference sequence). The CDR3 region is CSARRRASGELFF. The CDR3 coding sequence is TGCAGTGCGAGGAGGAGGGCAAGCGGGGAGCTGTTTTTT.

V is TRBV11-2 and J is TRBJ2-7, with TRBD2 identical over 8 bases. The CDR3 covers 17 residues. V shed 0 bases, J shed 2 bases, and the junction held 9 bases outside the gene matches. Germline CDR1 and CDR2: SGHAT and FQNNGV. In DNA, the CDR3 is TGTGCCAGCAGCTTAGAAGGCGGGACTAGAGGGACCTACGAGCAGTACTTC. The encoded protein is CASSLEGGTRGTYEQYF.

This clonotype was found many times. The chain joins TRBV6-2 or TRBV6-3 to TRBJ2-5; the match to TRBD2 covers 14 bases. Per germline, CDR1 MNHEY and CDR2 SVGEGT. The V gene end was trimmed by 4 bases and the J gene end by 2 bases; junction bases not matched to a gene: 6. The CDR3 spans 17 residues. In DNA, the CDR3 is TGTGCCAGCAGTTGGACTAGCGGGGGGCCCAGACAAGAGACCCAGTACTTC. Translation: CASSWTSGGPRQETQYF.

The chain's CDR3 is CASREGGAAGGGQPQHF. As DNA, the CDR3 is TGTGCCAGCAGAGAAGGAGGCGCAGCCGGGGGCGGGCAGCCCCAGCATTTT. The chain links TRBV27 to TRBJ1-5; weak D call: TRBD1 (6 bases). This CDR3 has 17 amino acids. Germline V gene lookup returns CDR1 MNHEY and CDR2 SMNVEV (reference sequence). V dropped 6 bases and J dropped 7 bases, with 25 bases sitting between them.

The chain couples TRBV6-1 to TRBJ2-5, with 7 bases lining up with TRBD2. Germline-derived CDR1 and CDR2 are MNHNS and SASEGT. Unmatched junction bases numbered 10, after V lost 2 bases and J lost 1 base. The CDR3 has 17 amino acids. CDR3 in amino acids: CASSEFWASGSQETQYF. The CDR3 DNA reads as TGTGCCAGCAGTGAATTCTGGGCTAGCGGTTCCCAAGAGACCCAGTACTTC.

V gene TRBV3-1 combines with J gene TRBJ2-4, with 10 bases fitting TRBD2. The V gene's germline CDR1 is LGHDT and CDR2 YNNKEL (reference sequence). The CDR3 is 15 amino acids. V lost 5 bases, J lost 8 bases, and 9 bases stayed unmatched. CDR3 sequence: CASSVKAGGSDIQYF. DNA for the CDR3: TGTGCCAGCAGCGTAAAAGCGGGAGGGAGCGACATTCAGTACTTC.

This chain connects TRBV28 to TRBJ2-5, with a weak D call TRBD1 (6 bases). This CDR3 comprises 13 residues. In germline, CDR1 is MDHEN, CDR2 SYDVKM. Trimming pared 10 bases from V and 1 base from J, leaving 13 bases between. CDR3 in DNA: TGTGCCACCTCTAAAGGGGGCCAAGAGACCCAGTACTTC. It encodes CATSKGGQETQYF.

This chain uses TRBV28 with TRBJ1-5, with D perhaps TRBD1 (6 bases). The germline CDR1 and CDR2 sequences are MDHEN and SYDVKM. The CDR3 spans 14 residues. With 2 bases removed from V and 7 bases from J, the gap between germline ends came to 12 bases. The CDR3 sequence is CASSLAIQGQPQHF. The CDR3 coding sequence is TGTGCCAGCAGTTTAGCAATTCAGGGGCAGCCCCAGCATTTT.